This TCR beta chain is drawn from a study of T cell changes during pregnancy in multiple sclerosis. V gave up 8 bases and J gave up 4 bases; unmatched junction bases: 6. CDR3 length: 14 residues. The germline V gene has CDR1 LNHDA and CDR2 SQIVND (reference sequence). TCRdb keeps only in-frame clones here, not all; method: immunoSEQ multiplex PCR. The sample has around 50,000 clones, approximately 87% seen once; the top ten hold roughly 5.2%. The receptor's source is a human donor whose cells served as feeder cells for cultures in a pregnancy study. This rearrangement joins TRBV19 to TRBJ2-1, with 9 bases fitting TRBD1. The sequencing sample was made of peripheral blood from another person, used as feeder cells. CDR3 in DNA: TGTGCCAGTGGGGGACAGGGACAGTACAATGAGCAGTTCTTC. Protein product: CASGGQGQYNEQFF.